This TCR beta chain was captured by sequencing in a study of blood T cell repertoires in COVID-19. Looking at the study overall: Specimens from acute and convalescent COVID-19 originated in the United States, Italy and Spain. Sources were T cells, B-cell-depleted T cells, or PBMCs; the material itself was cDNA or gDNA.

This clone has just one count. As originally analysed: Amplification from reference gene primers served as the basis for estimated nucleated cell counts. TCRdb's table, derived via immunoSEQ multiplex PCR, lists solely in-frame clones and lacks some. The V and J calls and the clone size are those of that table, but D and trimming were determined from the DNA. The repertoire consists of 250,000 to 300,000 clones, with around 87% occurring once and the leading ten covering about 2%. In germline, CDR1 is SGHVS, CDR2 FQNEAQ. The V gene end was trimmed by 3 bases and the J gene end by 2 bases; junction bases not matched to a gene: 8. The CDR3 contains 17 residues.

The sample comprised peripheral blood. The TCR sequence derives from a woman between 45 and 60 years old who had recovered from COVID-19. The chain recombines TRBV7-8 with TRBJ2-7, with 12 bases identical to TRBD1. The CDR3 bases are TGTGCCAGCAGCTTCGGGACAGGGGGCACTGGTACCTACGAGCAGTACTTC. Translating it yields CASSFGTGGTGTYEQYF.